This TCR beta chain was identified during a study of T cell responses to AZD1222 COVID-19 vaccine. Study results and limitations: Every sample of the repertoires postdated the peak T cell response. Spike as a whole was targeted by vaccine-associated CD4 TCRs, dominant at 160-218 and 743-854. Variant regions that are unmutated are reportedly the target of nearly half of spike-specific TCRs. At baseline, just five to seven AZD1222 recipients tested seropositive.

TCRdb's table, derived via immunoSEQ multiplex PCR, lists solely in-frame clones and lacks some. The repertoire consists of some 130,000 clones, with roughly 87% occurring once and the leading ten covering about 6%. The germline V gene encodes CDR1 PRHDT and CDR2 FYEKMQ (reference sequence). The V segment lost 5 bases and the J segment 3 bases; nucleotides outside the gene matches: 4. This CDR3 contains 14 residues. Remarks on this clone: The antigen is undetermined.

This clonotype originated in an adult who received the AZD1222 COVID-19 vaccine. Sequences were derived from peripheral blood, sampled 28 days after the second AZD1222 dose. The rearrangement links TRBV13 to TRBJ1-5; 7 bases agree with TRBD1. CDR3 sequence: CASSIQGSNQPQHF. In nucleotides, the CDR3 is TGTGCCAGCAGCATACAGGGGTCCAATCAGCCCCAGCATTTT.